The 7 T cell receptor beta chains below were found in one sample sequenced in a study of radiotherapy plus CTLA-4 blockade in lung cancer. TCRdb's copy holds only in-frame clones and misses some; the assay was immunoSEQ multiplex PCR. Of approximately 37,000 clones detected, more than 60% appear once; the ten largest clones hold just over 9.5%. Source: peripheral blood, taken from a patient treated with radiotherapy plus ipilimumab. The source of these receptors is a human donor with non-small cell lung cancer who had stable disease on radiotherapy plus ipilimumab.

CDR3 in amino acids: CASSDREDYEQYF. CDR3 coding DNA: TGTGCCAGCAGTGACAGGGAGGATTACGAGCAGTACTTC. The rearrangement uses TRBV2 and TRBJ2-7; TRBD2 might be the D (6 bases). The CDR3 runs 13 residues. The V gene lost 3 bases and the J gene lost 4 bases, with 10 bases spanning the gap. CDR1 is SNHLY, CDR2 FYNNEI, per germline.

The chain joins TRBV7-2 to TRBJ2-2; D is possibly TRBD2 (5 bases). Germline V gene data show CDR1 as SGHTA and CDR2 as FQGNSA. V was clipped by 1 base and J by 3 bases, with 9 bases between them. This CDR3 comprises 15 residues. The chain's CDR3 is CASSLGSSYTGELFF. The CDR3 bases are TGTGCCAGCAGCTTAGGGTCTAGCTACACCGGGGAGCTGTTTTTT.

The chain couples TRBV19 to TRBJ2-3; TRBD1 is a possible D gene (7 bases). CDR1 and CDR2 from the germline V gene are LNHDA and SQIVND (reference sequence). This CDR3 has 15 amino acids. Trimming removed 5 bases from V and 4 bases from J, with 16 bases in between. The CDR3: CASSAGQEGADTQYF. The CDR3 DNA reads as TGTGCCAGTAGTGCTGGACAGGAGGGAGCAGATACGCAGTATTTT.

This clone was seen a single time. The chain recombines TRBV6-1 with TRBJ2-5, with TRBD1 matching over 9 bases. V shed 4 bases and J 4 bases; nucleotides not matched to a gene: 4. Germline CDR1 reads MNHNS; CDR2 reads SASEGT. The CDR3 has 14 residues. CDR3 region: CASSAQDRGETQYF. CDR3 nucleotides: TGTGCCAGCAGTGCACAGGACAGGGGAGAGACCCAGTACTTC.

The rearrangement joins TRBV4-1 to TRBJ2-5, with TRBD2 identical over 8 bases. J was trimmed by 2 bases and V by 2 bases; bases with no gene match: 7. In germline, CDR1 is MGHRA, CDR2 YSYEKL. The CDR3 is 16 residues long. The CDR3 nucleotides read TGCGCCAGCAGCCAACCCGAGCGGGGGCTACAAGAGACCCAGTACTTC. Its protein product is CASSQPERGLQETQYF.

CDR3 nucleotide sequence: TGTGCCACCACCAAAAGGGGGACAGGGGGCTTTGGCTACACCTTC. Translated: CATTKRGTGGFGYTF. V is TRBV15 and J is TRBJ1-2, with 12 bases that match TRBD1. Unmatched junction bases numbered 10, after V lost 7 bases and J lost 7 bases. Germline V gives CDR1 LNHNV, CDR2 YYDKDF (reference sequence). The length of the CDR3 is 15 residues.

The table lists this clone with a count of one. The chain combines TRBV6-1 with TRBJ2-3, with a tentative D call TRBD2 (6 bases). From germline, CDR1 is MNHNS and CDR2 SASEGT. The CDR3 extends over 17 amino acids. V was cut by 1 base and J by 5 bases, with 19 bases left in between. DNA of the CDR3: TGTGCCAGCAGTGAAGGGGGCGGGGCCAGGGACGTAGATACGCAGTATTTT. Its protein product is CASSEGGGARDVDTQYF.